This T cell receptor beta chain was found in a study of metastatic and nonmetastatic thyroid tumors. Turning to the study itself: Malignant and benign thyroid patients had repertoires compared in peripheral blood and tumor or nodule tissue.

Original analysis: The study built a papillary thyroid cancer distant-metastasis classifier from CDR3 differences across clinicopathological groups. TCRdb re-called the PCR reads with MiXCR. TCRdb, not the original authors, processed these V and J calls. The sample carries roughly 19,000 clones, 24% recorded once. Thyroid surgery took place with no prior treatment in any patient. This clone was picked up many times. The antigen remains undetermined. The germline V gene has CDR1 DFQATT and CDR2 SNEGSKA (reference sequence). The CDR3 totals 12 residues. Study-level findings and limits: As reported, TCR beta diversity in blood and tumor was significantly higher in malignant thyroid tumors than in benign nodules.

The J gene is TRBJ1-1, the V gene TRBV20-1; TRBD1 matches at 10 bases. The source is a female donor with papillary thyroid cancer or a benign thyroid nodule (not recorded which). Some clones in this sample may be carry-over from other donors' samples. Material for sequencing was tumor tissue. For the CDR3, the DNA is TGCACCCTGGGACAGGGGTACACTGAAGCTTTCTTT. This sequence encodes CTLGQGYTEAFF.